These T cell receptor beta chains were read from a single sample in a study of T cells in Graves' hyperthyroidism and ophthalmopathy. TCRdb used MiXCR to reprocess the multiplex PCR reads, holding one entry per CDR3 protein. The sample lists some 460,000 distinct CDR3 sequences; approximately 14% were seen once. The specimen sequenced was blood. These TCRs come from a woman aged 18-29 years with Graves' hyperthyroidism. Both conserved end residues are part of each CDR3. A D gene is named only where the DNA matches it firmly. Only part of the rows carry a size: once, few, many, or a class if the clone is expanded.

length	V	size	J	D	DNA	CDR3
13	TRBV7-9	many	TRBJ1-4	NA	TGTGCCAGCAGCTATGGCAGTTGGGAAAAACTGTTTTTT	CASSYGSWEKLFF
15	TRBV20-1	many	TRBJ2-5	TRBD2	TGCAGTGCTAGAATACCTAGCGGGAGTGGAGAGACCCAGTACTTC	CSARIPSGSGETQYF
13	TRBV6-2/TRBV6-3	many	TRBJ2-5	NA	TGTGCCACCTCTTATGGGCTCCAAGAGACCCAGTACTTC	CATSYGLQETQYF
15	TRBV10-3	few	TRBJ1-5	NA	TGTGCCATCAGTGGGGGAGACAGCTCGGGTCAGCCCCAGCATTTT	CAISGGDSSGQPQHF
13	TRBV27	many	TRBJ2-7	TRBD1	TGTGCCAGCAAACAGGGGTCTATCCACGAGCAGTACTTC	CASKQGSIHEQYF
15	TRBV6-1	NA	TRBJ2-3	NA	TGTGCCAGCACCCTCCGGGACGAACGCACAGATACGCAGTATTTT	CASTLRDERTDTQYF
14	TRBV7-9	NA	TRBJ1-6	NA	TGTGCCAGCAGCCCTCATGGGCCAAGGTCACCCCTCCACTTT	CASSPHGPRSPLHF
14	TRBV9	many	TRBJ2-7	TRBD1	TGTGCCAGCAGCCCCCGGACAGGGATGTACGAGCAGTACTTC	CASSPRTGMYEQYF
14	TRBV29-1	many	TRBJ2-3	NA	TGCAGCGTTTTAGTGGGGGCCCTCACAGATACGCAGTATTTT	CSVLVGALTDTQYF
15	TRBV12-3/TRBV12-4	many	TRBJ1-2	NA	TGTGCCAGCAATCGCGACAGGACCTCTAACTATGGCTACACCTTC	CASNRDRTSNYGYTF
15	TRBV4-1	few	TRBJ1-6	NA	TGCGCCAGCAGCCGACAGCTTCTTTATAATTCACCCCTCCACTTT	CASSRQLLYNSPLHF
15	TRBV15	NA	TRBJ1-1	NA	TGTGCCACCAGCGATAGAGCAGTGATGATGTCTGAAGCTTTCTTT	CATSDRAVMMSEAFF
15	TRBV30	NA	TRBJ1-5	NA	TGTGTCTGGAGTGTTCAGGCCCAGGGGCGACAGCCCCAGCATTTT	CVWSVQAQGRQPQHF
14	TRBV9	many	TRBJ2-5	NA	TGTGCCAGCAGCGTAGGGGTCCAGGATGAGACCCAGTACTTC	CASSVGVQDETQYF
11	TRBV12-3/TRBV12-4	many	TRBJ2-5	NA	TGTGCCAGCACCTATAGGGGGACCCAGTACTTC	CASTYRGTQYF
17	TRBV9	NA	TRBJ1-2	NA	TGTGCCAGCAGCGGAAAAGGGGGGGCCCACACTAACTATGGCTACACCTTC	CASSGKGGAHTNYGYTF